These 29 T cell receptor beta chains share one sample of origin, sequenced in a study of blood T cell repertoires in COVID-19. Assay used: immunoSEQ multiplex PCR; TCRdb lists only in-frame clones, some missing. Here the sample spans roughly 140,000 clones, roughly 82% being singletons. The specimen was peripheral blood. The receptor set was obtained from a woman in her forties or fifties in a cohort sampled during active or convalescent COVID-19.

This sequence joins TRBV10-2 and TRBJ2-2; D perhaps matches TRBD1 (6 bases). This CDR3 is built from 16 residues. Germline assignment: CDR1 WSHSY and CDR2 SAAADI. V gave up 10 bases and J gave up 7 bases, with 25 bases separating them. The CDR3 protein is CATSPFLQGYGGELFF. In nucleotides, the CDR3 is TGCGCCACCTCTCCATTCCTTCAGGGGTATGGCGGGGAGCTGTTTTTT.

The chain joins TRBV7-3 to TRBJ1-1; the D is unclear. The CDR3 is 13 residues long. V was cut by 0 bases and J by 8 bases, with 10 bases left in between. Germline CDR1 and CDR2: SGHTA and FQGTGA. The DNA for the CDR3 is TGTGCCAGCAGCTTAACGAAGGCGGCCGAAGCTTTCTTT. Protein: CASSLTKAAEAFF.

The chain couples TRBV12-5 to TRBJ1-2, with D possibly being TRBD1 (5 bases). V was trimmed by 9 bases and J by 4 bases, leaving 12 bases between them. CDR1 and CDR2 from the germline V gene are LGHNT and FRNRAP. The CDR3 contains 12 residues. The CDR3 nucleotides read TGTGCTAGCGCTACAGGACGCTATGGCTACACCTTC. Translation: CASATGRYGYTF.

The rearrangement joins TRBV6-6 to TRBJ2-7; 8 positions agree with TRBD2. The J segment lost 4 bases and the V segment lost 6 bases, leaving 2 bases of the junction unmatched. Looked up from germline, CDR1 is MNHNY and CDR2 is SVGAGI (reference sequence). The CDR3 consists of 12 residues. The CDR3, as DNA: TGTGCCAGCAGCCCGGGGGGGTACGAGCAGTACTTC. Translated, it gives CASSPGGYEQYF.

The chain employs TRBV18 and TRBJ1-1; D is perhaps TRBD1 (5 bases). Trimming took 3 bases from V and 0 from J, leaving 11 bases between them. CDR1 is KGHSH and CDR2 is LQKENI in the germline V gene. CDR3 length: 15 residues. The CDR3 coding sequence is TGTGCCAGCTCACCCCCCGCGGGGGTGAACACTGAAGCTTTCTTT. Translation gives CASSPPAGVNTEAFF.

The rearrangement joins TRBV7-3 to TRBJ2-1, with TRBD2 identical over 8 bases. Germline V gives CDR1 SGHTA, CDR2 FQGTGA. The CDR3 extends over 15 amino acids. J was trimmed by 0 bases and V by 5 bases; bases with no gene match: 3. CDR3 sequence (DNA): TGTGCCAGCAGCCCGAGCGGGAGCTCCTACAATGAGCAGTTCTTC. It encodes CASSPSGSSYNEQFF.

This clone was seen only a few times. This sequence joins TRBV4-2 and TRBJ2-1; 8 bases are shared with TRBD2. The V segment lost 1 base and the J segment 4 bases; nucleotides outside the gene matches: 6. Per germline, CDR1 LGHNA and CDR2 YNFKEQ. The CDR3 extends over 16 amino acids. This chain's CDR3 is CASSQGAGGPYNEQFF. As DNA, the CDR3 is TGTGCCAGCAGCCAAGGCGCGGGGGGACCGTACAATGAGCAGTTCTTC.

The genes are TRBV7-3 and TRBJ1-6, with 7 bases identical to TRBD1. The germline V gene has CDR1 SGHTA and CDR2 FQGTGA. This CDR3 region has 19 residues. The junction had 9 bases not matched to a gene; V was cut back by 1 base and J by 0 bases. The CDR3 region is CASSLSFGTESSYNSPLHF. The CDR3 nucleotides read TGTGCCAGCAGCTTAAGCTTTGGGACAGAGAGCTCCTATAATTCACCCCTCCACTTT. Looking up the rest from reference TRBV7-3 and TRBJ1-6 gives the full variable domain: GAGVSQTPSNKVTEKGKYVELRCDPISGHTALYWYRQSLGQGPEFLIYFQGTGAADDSGLPNDRFFAVRPEGSVSTLKIQRTERGDSAVYLCASSLSFGTESSYNSPLHFGNGTRLTVT.

This clone appeared a few times. The V call is TRBV19, the J call TRBJ1-5; possible D gene TRBD1, 6 bases. CDR3 length equals 15 residues. Trimming cost V 5 bases and J 7 bases, with 18 bases left between them. Germline V gene data show CDR1 as LNHDA and CDR2 as SQIVND (reference sequence). CDR3 nucleotides: TGTGCCAGTAGTCTGGCCGGGGGGGCGGGGCAGCCCCAGCATTTT. It specifies CASSLAGGAGQPQHF.

This clone was picked up one time. V gene TRBV2 combines with J gene TRBJ1-3; unclear D gene. Germline loops: CDR1 SNHLY, CDR2 FYNNEI. The length of the CDR3 is 15 residues. The V and J ends lost 6 bases and 2 bases respectively, with 14 bases between them. The CDR3: CASSIGRVAGNTIYF. DNA for the CDR3: TGTGCCAGCAGCATCGGGAGGGTGGCTGGAAACACCATATATTTT.

The chain is built from TRBV7-8 and TRBJ1-1; possibly TRBD1 for D (6 bases). V was cut by 1 base and J by 5 bases, with 14 bases left in between. This CDR3 spans 15 amino acids. Per germline, CDR1 SGHVS and CDR2 FQNEAQ. The CDR3 here is CASSLGTGLGTEAFF. CDR3 nucleotides: TGTGCCAGCAGCTTAGGTACAGGGCTGGGAACTGAAGCTTTCTTT. The full variable domain, with the rest looked up from reference TRBV7-8 and TRBJ1-1, is GAGVSQSPRYKVAKRGQDVALRCDPISGHVSLFWYQQALGQGPEFLTYFQNEAQLDKSGLPSDRFFAERPEGSVSTLKIQRTQQEDSAVYLCASSLGTGLGTEAFFGQGTRLTVV.

The chain recombines TRBV5-3 with TRBJ2-3; TRBD2 matches at 12 bases. TRBV5-3 is labeled an ORF, and its function is uncertain. This CDR3 spans 16 amino acids. The V gene end was trimmed by 2 bases and the J gene end by 5 bases; junction bases not matched to a gene: 6. The CDR3 DNA is TGTGCCAGAAGCTTCTATCTAGCGGGGGGGCGAGATACGCAGTATTTT. The encoded protein is CARSFYLAGGRDTQYF.

The rearrangement links TRBV5-4 to TRBJ2-3; 12 nucleotides agree with TRBD2. The trim removed 1 base at V and 0 bases at J, leaving 9 bases unmatched. The CDR3 consists of 19 residues. The germline gives CDR1 SGHNT, CDR2 YYREEE (reference sequence). The CDR3 here is CASSLLLLAGGPSTDTQYF. The CDR3 nucleotides read TGTGCCAGCAGCTTGCTTCTACTAGCGGGGGGTCCTAGCACAGATACGCAGTATTTT.

This rearrangement joins TRBV19 to TRBJ2-4; a possible D gene is TRBD1 (6 bases). Germline lookup yields CDR1 LNHDA and CDR2 SQIVND (reference sequence). The CDR3 loop spans 15 amino acids. Trimming left V 6 bases short and J 3 bases short, with 15 bases between. In DNA form, the CDR3 reads TGTGCCAGTAGCCCAGGGGAATTTGGCAAAAACATTCAGTACTTC. Translating gives CASSPGEFGKNIQYF.

Points on this clone: Within the sample, other DNA sequences also encode this same CDR3. V usage is TRBV11-3 and J usage is TRBJ2-5, with TRBD1 identical over 8 bases. This CDR3 comprises 16 residues. V lost 5 bases to trimming and J lost 4 bases; unmatched junction nucleotides: 12. Germline loops: CDR1 SGHNT, CDR2 YENEEA. Here the CDR3 DNA reads TGTGCCAGCAGCACCGGACAGGGCGACTCGGGAGAGACCCAGTACTTC. This encodes CASSTGQGDSGETQYF. Full variable domain (missing parts from reference TRBV11-3 and TRBJ2-5): EAGVVQSPRYKIIEKKQPVAFWCNPISGHNTLYWYLQNLGQGPELLIRYENEEAVDDSQLPKDRFSAERLKGVDSTLKIQPAELGDSAVYLCASSTGQGDSGETQYFGPGTRLLVL.

CDR3 sequence reads: CATSRGEGELFF. In DNA form, the CDR3 reads TGTGCCACCAGCAGAGGGGAGGGGGAGCTGTTTTTT. V usage is TRBV15 and J usage is TRBJ2-2, with a possible D match to TRBD2 (5 bases). Between the trimmed V and J ends, which lost 1 base and 8 bases, there was a span of 5 bases. The CDR3 covers 12 residues. CDR1 is LNHNV, CDR2 YYDKDF, per germline (reference sequence).

The V call is TRBV11-3, the J call TRBJ2-1, with 10 bases lining up with TRBD2. The germline gives CDR1 SGHNT, CDR2 YENEEA. The V segment lost 2 bases and the J segment 4 bases; nucleotides outside the gene matches: 2. The CDR3 has 15 amino acids. This CDR3 is CASSLPSGGYNEQFF. The CDR3 DNA follows: TGTGCCAGCAGCTTACCTAGCGGGGGATACAATGAGCAGTTCTTC.

The chain recombines TRBV13 with TRBJ2-7; the match to TRBD1 covers 9 bases. Trimming at V came to 3 bases and at J to 4 bases, leaving 7 bases not matched to a gene. CDR1 and CDR2 (germline): PRHDT, FYEKMQ (reference sequence). The CDR3 contains 15 residues. CDR3 amino acids: CASSFRPGQGYEQYF. The CDR3 DNA follows: TGTGCCAGCAGCTTCCGCCCGGGACAGGGTTACGAGCAGTACTTC.

This clone appeared a single time. The chain uses TRBV11-3 and TRBJ1-1; D is perhaps TRBD1 (5 bases). The CDR3 sequence is 13 residues long. V lost 3 bases and J 3 bases, leaving 8 bases between the germline ends. Germline V lookup: CDR1 SGHNT, CDR2 YENEEA. DNA of the CDR3: TGTGCCAGCAGCTTGCTGACAGACACTGAAGCTTTCTTT. Amino acids: CASSLLTDTEAFF.

The V call is TRBV30, the J call TRBJ1-1, with TRBD1 as a possible D gene (6 bases). Deletions cut 1 base from V and 0 bases from J, with 15 bases between. The CDR3 has 16 amino acids. Per germline, CDR1 GTSNPN and CDR2 SVGIG (reference sequence). The CDR3 loop reads CAWSGRRTEMNTEAFF. The CDR3, as DNA: TGTGCCTGGAGTGGACGCCGGACAGAAATGAACACTGAAGCTTTCTTT.

The chain has TRBV19 and TRBJ1-5; 7 bases are a match to TRBD1. Germline V gene sequence: CDR1 LNHDA, CDR2 SQIVND (reference sequence). After removal of 6 bases from V and 0 bases from J, the junction contained 8 bases not matched to a gene. The CDR3 consists of 16 residues. The chain's CDR3 is CASRPGRDSSNQPQHF. The CDR3 DNA sequence: TGTGCCAGTAGACCCGGGCGGGACAGTAGCAATCAGCCCCAGCATTTT.

This chain connects TRBV5-4 to TRBJ2-3; 9 positions agree with TRBD2. The length of the CDR3 is 15 residues. V dropped 1 base and J dropped 3; count of bases not matched to a gene: 3. CDR1 SGHNT and CDR2 YYREEE come from the germline V gene (reference sequence). The CDR3 DNA reads TGTGCCAGCAGCTTGAGACTAGCGGTGACAGATACGCAGTATTTT. Translation gives CASSLRLAVTDTQYF.

The rearrangement joins TRBV18 to TRBJ1-1; weak D call: TRBD1 (6 bases). CDR1 is KGHSH, CDR2 LQKENI, per germline. This CDR3 is 18 amino acids long. Trimming cost V 3 bases and J 1 base, with 21 bases left between them. As DNA, the CDR3 is TGTGCCAGCTCACCTCTGAGTGTGGGGGCCCACCCGAACACTGAAGCTTTCTTT. Protein: CASSPLSVGAHPNTEAFF.

A single count supports this clone. The chain employs TRBV30 and TRBJ1-3, with D unresolved. CDR1 and CDR2 from the germline V gene are GTSNPN and SVGIG (reference sequence). V lost 8 bases and J 0 bases, leaving 17 bases between the germline ends. The CDR3 contains 15 residues. In nucleotides, the CDR3 is TGTGCCCGAGTGGTGGCAGGCCCCTCTGGAAACACCATATATTTT. It yields the protein CARVVAGPSGNTIYF. The whole variable domain, filled in from reference TRBV30 and TRBJ1-3, reads SQTIHQWPATLVQPVGSPLSLECTVEGTSNPNLYWYRQAAGRGLQLLFYSVGIGQISSEVPQNLSASRPQDRQFILSSKKLLLSDSGFYLCARVVAGPSGNTIYFGEGSWLTVV.

The chain joins TRBV27 to TRBJ2-3, with TRBD1 identical over 8 bases. The germline V gene has CDR1 MNHEY and CDR2 SMNVEV (reference sequence). The CDR3 extends over 14 amino acids. Trimming at V came to 4 bases and at J to 4 bases, leaving 4 bases not matched to a gene. The CDR3 loop is CASSSIRGPDTQYF. DNA of the CDR3: TGTGCCAGCAGTTCTATCAGGGGGCCAGATACGCAGTATTTT.

This clone was recorded only once. The chain carries TRBV7-9 and TRBJ1-1, with 7 bases fitting TRBD1. Trimming cost V 5 bases and J 10 bases; bases outside gene matches: 7. The CDR3 consists of 12 residues. The germline CDR1 and CDR2 sequences are SEHNR and FQNEAQ (reference sequence). CDR3 protein: CASSREGAGAFF. CDR3 bases: TGTGCCAGCAGCCGGGAGGGGGCTGGAGCTTTCTTT. The variable domain in full, with the rest retrieved from reference TRBV7-9 and TRBJ1-1, is DTGVSQNPRHKITKRGQNVTFRCDPISEHNRLYWYRQTLGQGPEFLTYFQNEAQLEKSRLLSDRFSAERPKGSFSTLEIQRTEQGDSAMYLCASSREGAGAFFGQGTRLTVV.

V and J are TRBV10-3 and TRBJ1-5; TRBD1 might be the D (5 bases). V was cut by 4 bases and J by 5 bases, with 9 bases left in between. Germline V lookup: CDR1 ENHRY, CDR2 SYGVKD. This CDR3 comprises 13 residues. The chain's CDR3 is CAISVDSYQPQHF. The CDR3 bases are TGTGCCATCAGTGTAGACAGTTATCAGCCCCAGCATTTT.

The chain couples TRBV2 to TRBJ1-2; 9 bases agree with TRBD1. Per germline, CDR1 SNHLY and CDR2 FYNNEI. The V segment lost 7 bases and the J segment 7 bases; nucleotides outside the gene matches: 7. The CDR3 runs to 13 residues. Here the CDR3 reads CASIDRGVGGYTF. The CDR3 coding sequence is TGTGCCAGCATTGACAGGGGGGTGGGTGGCTACACCTTC.

J is TRBJ1-1 and V is TRBV3-1 (or the pseudogene TRBV3-2); a weak D match, TRBD1 (5 bases). The V gene lost 3 bases and the J gene lost 1 base, with 15 bases spanning the gap. Germline loops: CDR1 LGHDT, CDR2 YNNKEL (reference sequence). The CDR3 has 16 amino acids. In nucleotides, the CDR3 is TGTGCCAGCAGCCAGCCAGGGCTACAGAGGAACACTGAAGCTTTCTTT. The encoded protein is CASSQPGLQRNTEAFF.